The 19 T cell receptor beta chains below come from one sample, sequenced in a study of shared clonotypes between healthy human individuals. Clones were sequenced by immunoSEQ multiplex PCR, and TCRdb holds only the in-frame ones, with some missing. This table has a few million clones, around 92% appearing once. Sequencing used naive CD4+ T cells from PBMCs. Subset here: CD45RA+ positively selected. The source of these receptors is a young man in good health. Some clones in this sample may be carry-over from other donors' samples.

CDR3: CASSRRLADPYNEQFF. CDR3 coding DNA: TGTGCCAGCAGCCGACGACTAGCGGACCCCTACAATGAGCAGTTCTTC. The rearrangement links TRBV4-2 to TRBJ2-1; 9 nucleotides match TRBD2. The CDR3 loop spans 16 amino acids. Germline CDR1 reads LGHNA; CDR2 reads YNFKEQ. J was trimmed by 2 bases and V by 4 bases; bases with no gene match: 6.

The chain couples TRBV12-2 to TRBJ1-1. TRBV12-2 is tagged as a pseudogene. The CDR3 length is 14 residues. CDR3 sequence: CASRLFLMNTEAFF. The CDR3 bases are TGTGCAAGTCGCTTATTTCTCATGAACACTGAAGCTTTCTTT.

The V call is TRBV6-1, the J call TRBJ1-5, with a possible D match to TRBD1 (5 bases). From germline, CDR1 is MNHNS and CDR2 SASEGT. The ends were cut back, 0 bases at V and 4 bases at J, with 10 bases in the middle. The CDR3 consists of 15 residues. CDR3 amino acids: CASSEASRVNQPQHF. In nucleotides, the CDR3 is TGTGCCAGCAGTGAAGCTTCCAGGGTTAATCAGCCCCAGCATTTT.

DNA for the CDR3: TGTGCCAGCAGTGAATCTGGGACAAGGGCCTACGAGCAGTACTTC. Its protein product is CASSESGTRAYEQYF. The chain joins TRBV6-1 to TRBJ2-7, with D perhaps matching TRBD1 (6 bases). V shed 2 bases and J shed 2 bases, with 13 bases lying between them. This CDR3 comprises 15 residues. Germline CDR1 and CDR2: MNHNS and SASEGT.

In regard to this clone: In the same sample, other DNA sequences code for this CDR3. This chain links TRBV6-5 with TRBJ2-1; the match to TRBD2 covers 9 bases. Trimming removed 0 bases from V and 7 bases from J; junction bases left unmatched: 4. This CDR3 region has 15 residues. CDR1 and CDR2 from the germline V gene are MNHEY and SVGAGI. The CDR3 region has the DNA TGTGCCAGCAGTTACTCTAGCGGGAGTGGTAATGAGCAGTTCTTC. This codes for CASSYSSGSGNEQFF.

The V gene is TRBV4-2, the J gene TRBJ2-5, with TRBD2 matching 10 bases. Germline CDR1 and CDR2: LGHNA and YNFKEQ. The CDR3 contains 16 residues. The ends lost 1 base at V and 7 bases at J; junction bases unmatched: 9. CDR3 in DNA: TGTGCCAGCAGCCAAGTGAAGGCTAGCGGGAGTGGGACCCAGTACTTC. This translates into CASSQVKASGSGTQYF.

Here the CDR3 DNA reads TGCAGCGTCCACTATCTGGGAAAACTGTTTTTT. This sequence encodes CSVHYLGKLFF. This chain joins TRBV29-1 and TRBJ1-4, with D uncertain. Trimming shortened V by 6 bases and J by 10 bases, and 12 bases separated the two germline ends. From germline, CDR1 is SQVTM and CDR2 ANQGSEA. CDR3 size: 11 residues.

The genes are TRBV27 and TRBJ2-7, with TRBD2 matching 9 bases. Germline trimming cut 6 bases from V and 3 bases from J; bases unmatched to any gene: 3. Germline-derived CDR1 and CDR2 are MNHEY and SMNVEV (reference sequence). CDR3 length equals 13 residues. DNA of the CDR3: TGTGCCAGCAGGACTAGCGGTAACTACGAGCAGTACTTC. This codes for CASRTSGNYEQYF.

As regards this clone: The junction differs from germline at one of its ends, possibly a read error. The gene calls are TRBV6-1 and TRBJ1-4; the match to TRBD1 covers 9 bases. Germline-derived CDR1 and CDR2 are MNHNS and SASEGT. The CDR3 covers 15 residues. The CDR3, as DNA: TGTGCCAGCAGTCAAGCTTTCGGACAGGGGGAAAAACTGTTTTTT. Translation gives CASSQAFGQGEKLFF.

The chain has TRBV28 and TRBJ1-5; D ambiguous. The CDR3 extends over 15 amino acids. Germline loops: CDR1 MDHEN, CDR2 SYDVKM. Deletions cut 7 bases from V and 6 bases from J, with 19 bases between. Here the CDR3 DNA reads TGTGCCAGCACGGCTGAAAGGGCGCGAATTCAGCCCCAGCATTTT. Encoded protein: CASTAERARIQPQHF.

The chain is built from TRBV6-5 and TRBJ1-2; 7 bases match TRBD1. The CDR3 has 15 residues. With V trimmed by 5 bases and J by 4 bases, 10 bases remained unmatched. CDR1 is MNHEY, CDR2 SVGAGI, per germline. The CDR3 DNA follows: TGTGCCAGCAGTCCGTCGACAGGGCCGCCCTATGGCTACACCTTC. Translated: CASSPSTGPPYGYTF.

The chain carries TRBV4-3 and TRBJ2-7; D is ambiguous. CDR3 length equals 15 residues. Germline-derived CDR1 and CDR2 are LGHNA and YSLEER. Trimming removed 0 bases from V and 6 bases from J, with 15 bases in between. The CDR3 DNA reads TGCGCCAGCAGCCAAGATGGGCGACACCCCATCGAGCAGTACTTC. Translation: CASSQDGRHPIEQYF.

This chain joins TRBV27 and TRBJ2-7; 11 bases map to TRBD2. V lost 8 bases to trimming and J lost 2 bases; unmatched junction nucleotides: 11. CDR1 MNHEY and CDR2 SMNVEV come from the germline V gene (reference sequence). The CDR3 spans 16 residues. The CDR3 reads CASPTSGSFVPYEQYF. The CDR3 region has the DNA TGTGCCAGCCCTACTAGCGGGAGTTTCGTTCCCTACGAGCAGTACTTC.

J is TRBJ2-2 and V is TRBV19; D possibly matches TRBD1 or TRBD2 (5 bases each). Germline CDR1 LNHDA, CDR2 SQIVND (reference sequence). CDR3 length equals 16 residues. Trimming shortened V by 5 bases and J by 5 bases, and 18 bases separated the two germline ends. In nucleotides, the CDR3 is TGTGCCAGTAGTGCCTCCGGGACCAAAAGGACCGGGGAGCTGTTTTTT. Its protein is CASSASGTKRTGELFF.

J is TRBJ2-7 and V is TRBV14; D not resolved. Looked up from germline, CDR1 is SGHDN and CDR2 is FVKESK. With 3 bases removed from V and 3 bases from J, the gap between germline ends came to 15 bases. The CDR3 has 15 residues. Written as DNA, the CDR3 is TGTGCCAGCAGCCAGGCCTGGCCCAAGGGCTACGAGCAGTACTTC. Translating it yields CASSQAWPKGYEQYF.

This rearrangement joins TRBV29-1 to TRBJ2-3; 8 bases agree with TRBD2. CDR1 is SQVTM, CDR2 ANQGSEA, per germline. The CDR3 spans 14 residues. J was trimmed by 4 bases and V by 6 bases; bases with no gene match: 9. This CDR3 reads CSVPRAGGADTQYF. The CDR3 DNA follows: TGCAGCGTCCCCCGGGCGGGGGGTGCAGATACGCAGTATTTT.

The genes are TRBV5-1 and TRBJ2-3; D unclear. CDR3 length equals 14 residues. Between the trimmed V and J ends, which lost 0 bases and 1 base, there was a span of 6 bases. Germline CDR1 reads SGHRS; CDR2 reads YFSETQ. For the CDR3, the DNA is TGCGCCAGCAGCTTGGCCGACCGCACAGATACGCAGTATTTT. It encodes CASSLADRTDTQYF.

This clone was seen only once. The genes are TRBV7-3 and TRBJ2-5; possibly TRBD2 for D (6 bases). CDR1 and CDR2 (germline): SGHTA, FQGTGA. The CDR3 has 15 amino acids. With 0 bases removed from V and 7 bases from J, the gap between germline ends came to 15 bases. The CDR3 reads CASSLTGGVMWTQYF. CDR3 coding DNA: TGTGCCAGCAGCTTAACTGGAGGGGTTATGTGGACCCAGTACTTC.

Of note for this clone: This sample includes further DNA sequences coding for the same CDR3. The chain employs TRBV9 and TRBJ2-7; D is uncertain. Germline V gives CDR1 SGDLS, CDR2 YYNGEE. The CDR3 is made up of 14 amino acids. Trimming stripped 0 bases from V and 4 bases from J, with 11 bases between. The CDR3: CASSVGSVGYEQYF. The CDR3 DNA reads as TGTGCCAGCAGCGTAGGCTCGGTAGGGTACGAGCAGTACTTC.